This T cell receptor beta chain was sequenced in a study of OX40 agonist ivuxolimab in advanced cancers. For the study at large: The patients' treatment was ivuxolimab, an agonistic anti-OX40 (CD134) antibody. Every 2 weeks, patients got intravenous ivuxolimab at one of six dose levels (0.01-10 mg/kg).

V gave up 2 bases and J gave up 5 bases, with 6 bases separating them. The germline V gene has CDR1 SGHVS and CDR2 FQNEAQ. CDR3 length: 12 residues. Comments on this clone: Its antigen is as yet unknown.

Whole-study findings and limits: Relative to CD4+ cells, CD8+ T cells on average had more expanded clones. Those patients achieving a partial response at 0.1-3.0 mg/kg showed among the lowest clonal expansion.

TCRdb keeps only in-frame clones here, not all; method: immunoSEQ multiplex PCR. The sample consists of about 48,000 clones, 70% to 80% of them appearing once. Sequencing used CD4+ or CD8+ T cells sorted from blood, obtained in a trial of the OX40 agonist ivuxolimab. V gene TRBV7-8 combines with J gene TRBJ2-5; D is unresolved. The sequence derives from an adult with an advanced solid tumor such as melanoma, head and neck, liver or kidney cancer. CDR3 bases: TGTGCCAGCAGCTTAAGTGTCGAGACCCAGTACTTC. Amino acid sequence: CASSLSVETQYF.